Described below is a single T cell receptor (beta chain) sequence and its context. The target of this receptor is not known. No much larger clone exists at a distance of one base, and base qualities are not known. The source of the sample is a study of immune cell composition in non-small cell lung cancer listed by TCRdb under 2017. About the study as a whole: Histologic subtype, mainly lung adenocarcinoma or squamous cell carcinoma, was assigned on the basis of H&E together with p63, CK5, Napsin A and TTF-1 immunohistochemistry. For supplementary cohort #1, made up of over 8 lung adenocarcinoma cases, paired tumour/lung TCR-beta sequencing was done and TIL populations were generated so that tumour reactivity could be assessed. TCR-beta sequencing (Adaptive Biotechnologies) was performed on a few dozen paired NSCLC tumour and non-adjacent lung specimens plus 26 tumour-only specimens. A few tumour specimens with TCR-beta data were rare histological subtypes and were excluded from the subtype comparisons.

TCR-beta CDR3 regions were amplified from genomic DNA by a two-step multiplex PCR, with the second step adding Illumina-compatible adaptors. TCR-beta immunosequencing was performed on an Illumina platform as a commercial immunoSEQ service. Turning to the authors' computational methods: Repertoires were summarised as Top 10 Clones, the percentage of T-cell templates from the ten most frequent sequences, and productive clonality. Values for productive clonality spanned 0 to 1, where a value of 1 indicated a monoclonal population. Using log10 scatter plots, tumour-associated clones were identified as sequences that made up at least 0.1% of tumour T-cell templates yet were absent from the matched non-adjacent lung. Student's t-tests were used for two-group comparisons, ANOVA was used for stages, and linear regression was used for relationships, with analyses conducted in GraphPad Prism7 and R. Here the immuneACCESS table is served through TCRdb, limited to in-frame sequences with V and J called. Missing clones are a known gap in these copies; in checked studies unresolved V genes cover under half, and the rest lacks a known reason. From that table come the V and J calls and clone size; the DNA was used to work out D and trimming. Recorded for this sample are about 10,000 clones; 60% to 70% of them occurred a single time. The ten largest clones capture 8.9% of the sample.

Overall study outcomes, separate from this receptor: Nearly half of NSCLC cases had tumour-associated clones >0.5%, with around 80% of squamous carcinomas showing such clones compared with less than 35% of adenocarcinomas. The reactivity cohort was only 10 cases, and tumour-reactive clones were not shown to share sequences with the dominant in vivo tumour-associated clones. Compared with lung adenocarcinoma tumours, lung squamous cell carcinoma showed significantly higher Top 10 clone scores and productive clonality. Across more than 9 adenocarcinoma cases, TIL tumour reactivity correlated strongly with maximal tumour-associated clone frequency but not with overall clonality. No significant correlation was found between smoking pack-years and tumour TCR-beta clonality.

From the cysteine through the phenylalanine, the CDR3 covers 15 amino acids. This entry keeps only the CDR3 DNA: 45 bases, framed from base 1. V is cut by 2 bases and J by 0 bases, and the space between the germline ends is 10 bases. CDR1 and CDR2 (MNHEY, SVGAGI) derive from the germline V gene. From frozen aliquots of unsorted single-cell suspensions, genomic DNA was isolated using the QIAamp DNA kit. Surgically resected non-small cell lung cancer tissue was used for the tumour samples. Tissues were received within 2 hours of resection and processed immediately into single-cell suspensions. Tissue was mechanically dissociated and enzymatically digested with DNase I, collagenase I and hyaluronidase for 25 to 30 minutes at 37 °C, then filtered and RBC-lysed.

The receptor's source is a human donor with non-small cell lung cancer. The receptor chain draws on TRBV6-5 and TRBJ1-1; a tentative D match to TRBD1 spans 5 bases. The specimen sequenced was lung tumor tissue. The CDR3 protein is CASSYGAYMNTEAFF. Read as DNA, the sequence is TGTGCCAGCAGTTACGGGGCTTACATGAACACTGAAGCTTTCTTT.